This T cell receptor beta chain was sequenced for a study of blood T cell repertoires in COVID-19. This table comes from immunoSEQ multiplex PCR, and its TCRdb copy is limited to in-frame clones, with some not included. The data hold some 120,000 clones, with 80% to 85% observed a single time. Sample: PBMCs or T cells enriched from blood (not recorded which). The receptor comes from a man aged 30-40 years who had recovered from COVID-19.

CDR3 DNA: TGCGCCAGCAGCAAGGACAGGGCTGGAATCTCTGAAGCTTTCTTT. It specifies CASSKDRAGISEAFF. This rearrangement joins TRBV5-1 to TRBJ1-1; 8 nucleotides line up with TRBD1. V trimming: 4 bases; J trimming: 6 bases; junction bases outside the gene matches: 11. This CDR3 has 15 residues. Germline V gene lookup returns CDR1 SGHRS and CDR2 YFSETQ.